This T cell receptor beta chain was identified during a study of blood T cell repertoires in COVID-19. Study background: The United States, Italy and Spain provided the acute and convalescent COVID-19 samples.

Germline V CDR1 and CDR2: LNHDA, SQIVND (reference sequence). This CDR3 comprises 12 residues. After removal of 10 bases from V and 3 bases from J, the junction contained 6 bases not matched to a gene. In the original analysis: Nucleated cell counts were estimated from reference gene primer amplification. Sequencing used immunoSEQ multiplex PCR; TCRdb keeps in-frame clones, though not all of them. That table gives V, J and clone size, and the DNA gave D and trimming. Seen here are some 200,000 clones, approximately 80% observed once, and the top ten hold roughly 1.4%. The sample consisted of peripheral blood. The rearrangement links TRBV19 to TRBJ2-7; 7 bases are a match to TRBD1. The clonotype originates from a woman in her forties who had recovered from COVID-19. CDR3 in DNA: TGTGCCACCAATTACAGGGGCTACGAGCAGTACTTC. Translated: CATNYRGYEQYF.